This T cell receptor beta chain emerged from a study of T cell responses to AZD1222 COVID-19 vaccine. A remark on this clone: The target antigen is unknown.

Study observations and caveats: In a largely white British group with more females than males, clonal diversity was possibly underestimated.

Some clones are missing from TCRdb's copy, which holds only in-frame ones; the method was immunoSEQ multiplex PCR. The data show 100,000 to 150,000 clones, with about 89% seen just once and over 9.5% held by the top ten. The CDR3 sequence is 13 residues long. Germline V gives CDR1 LNHDA, CDR2 SQIVND (reference sequence). J lost 7 bases, V lost 5 bases, and 4 bases had no gene match. The rearrangement joins TRBV19 to TRBJ2-1; TRBD1 agrees at 8 bases. The source is an adult in good health. Sample: peripheral blood, taken on day 0 of AZD1222 vaccination. The CDR3 sequence is CASSEDRENEQFF. CDR3 bases: TGTGCCAGTAGTGAGGACAGGGAGAATGAGCAGTTCTTC.